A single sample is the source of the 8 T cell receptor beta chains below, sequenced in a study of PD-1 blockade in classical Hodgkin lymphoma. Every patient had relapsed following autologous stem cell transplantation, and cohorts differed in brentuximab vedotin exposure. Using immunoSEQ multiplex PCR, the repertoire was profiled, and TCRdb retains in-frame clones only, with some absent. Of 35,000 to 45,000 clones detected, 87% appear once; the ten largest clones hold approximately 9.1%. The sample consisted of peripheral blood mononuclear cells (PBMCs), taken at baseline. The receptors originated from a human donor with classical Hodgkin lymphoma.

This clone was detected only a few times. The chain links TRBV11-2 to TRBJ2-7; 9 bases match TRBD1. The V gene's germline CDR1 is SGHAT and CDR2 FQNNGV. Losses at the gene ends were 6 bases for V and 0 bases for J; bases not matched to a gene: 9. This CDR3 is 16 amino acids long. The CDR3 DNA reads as TGTGCCAGCAGTTTAACCGGGACAGGGATCTCCTACGAGCAGTACTTC. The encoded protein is CASSLTGTGISYEQYF.

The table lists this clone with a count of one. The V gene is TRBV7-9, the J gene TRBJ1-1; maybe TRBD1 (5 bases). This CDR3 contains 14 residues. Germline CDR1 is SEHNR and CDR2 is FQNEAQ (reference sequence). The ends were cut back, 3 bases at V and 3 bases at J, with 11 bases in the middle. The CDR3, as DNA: TGTGCCAGCAGCTTGTACGGCAGGGACACTGAAGCTTTCTTT. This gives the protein CASSLYGRDTEAFF.

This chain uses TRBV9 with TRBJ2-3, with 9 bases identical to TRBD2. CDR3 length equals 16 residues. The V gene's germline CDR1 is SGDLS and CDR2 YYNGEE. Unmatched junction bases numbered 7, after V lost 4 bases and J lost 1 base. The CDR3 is CASSPDAGGRTDTQYF. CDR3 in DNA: TGTGCCAGCAGCCCAGACGCGGGGGGGCGCACAGATACGCAGTATTTT. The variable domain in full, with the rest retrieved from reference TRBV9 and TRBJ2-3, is DSGVTQTPKHLITATGQRVTLRCSPRSGDLSVYWYQQSLDQGLQFLIQYYNGEERAKGNILERFSAQQFPDLHSELNLSSLELGDSALYFCASSPDAGGRTDTQYFGPGTRLTVL.

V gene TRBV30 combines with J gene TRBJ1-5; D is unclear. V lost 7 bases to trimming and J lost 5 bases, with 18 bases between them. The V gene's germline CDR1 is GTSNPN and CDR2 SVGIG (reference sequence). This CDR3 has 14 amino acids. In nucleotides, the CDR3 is TGTGCCTTCTCGCTCCTACCGGGGTATCAGCCCCAGCATTTT. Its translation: CAFSLLPGYQPQHF.

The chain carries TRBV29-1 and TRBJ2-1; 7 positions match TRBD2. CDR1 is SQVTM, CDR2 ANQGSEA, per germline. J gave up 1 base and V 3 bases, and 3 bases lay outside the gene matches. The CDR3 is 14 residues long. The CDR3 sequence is CSVDAGASYNEQFF. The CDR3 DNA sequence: TGCAGCGTTGACGCGGGAGCATCCTACAATGAGCAGTTCTTC.

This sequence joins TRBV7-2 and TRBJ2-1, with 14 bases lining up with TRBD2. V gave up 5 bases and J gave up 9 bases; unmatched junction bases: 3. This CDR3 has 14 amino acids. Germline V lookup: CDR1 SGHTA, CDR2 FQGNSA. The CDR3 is CASSAGTSGGEQFF. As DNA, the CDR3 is TGTGCCAGCAGCGCCGGGACTAGCGGGGGTGAGCAGTTCTTC.

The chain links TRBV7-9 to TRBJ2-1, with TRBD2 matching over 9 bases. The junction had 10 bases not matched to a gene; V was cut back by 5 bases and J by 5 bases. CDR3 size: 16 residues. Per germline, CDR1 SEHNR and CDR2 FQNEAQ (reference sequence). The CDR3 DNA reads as TGTGCCAGCAGCCTAAACAGCGGGAGGACCAACAATGAGCAGTTCTTC. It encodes CASSLNSGRTNNEQFF.

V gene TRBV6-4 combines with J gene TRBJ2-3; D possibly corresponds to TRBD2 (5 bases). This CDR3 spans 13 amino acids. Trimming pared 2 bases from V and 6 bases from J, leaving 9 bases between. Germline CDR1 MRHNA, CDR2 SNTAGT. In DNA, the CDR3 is TGTGCCAGCAGTGACGGGAGAGGCGATACGCAGTATTTT. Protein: CASSDGRGDTQYF.